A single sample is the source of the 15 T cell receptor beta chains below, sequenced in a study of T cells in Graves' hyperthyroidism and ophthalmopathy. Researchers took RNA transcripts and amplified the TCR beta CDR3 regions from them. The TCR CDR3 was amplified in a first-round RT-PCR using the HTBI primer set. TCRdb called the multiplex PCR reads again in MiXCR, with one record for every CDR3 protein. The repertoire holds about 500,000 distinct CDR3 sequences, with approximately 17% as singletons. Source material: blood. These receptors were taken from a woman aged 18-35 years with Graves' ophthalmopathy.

CDR3 residues: CSARTIQGRGETQYF. The CDR3 DNA reads as TGCAGTGCTAGAACCATACAGGGCAGAGGGGAGACCCAGTACTTC. The gene calls are TRBV20-1 and TRBJ2-5, with D maybe TRBD1 (6 bases). Trimming took 2 bases from V and 5 from J, leaving 18 bases between them. Germline V CDR1 and CDR2: DFQATT, SNEGSKA (reference sequence). The CDR3 sequence is 15 residues long.

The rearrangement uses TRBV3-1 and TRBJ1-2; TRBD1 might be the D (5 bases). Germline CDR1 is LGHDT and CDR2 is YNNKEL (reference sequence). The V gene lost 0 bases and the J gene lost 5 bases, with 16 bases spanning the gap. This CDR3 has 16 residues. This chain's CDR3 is CASSQDLWDSGYGYTF. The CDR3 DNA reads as TGTGCCAGCAGCCAAGATCTATGGGACTCAGGTTATGGCTACACCTTC.

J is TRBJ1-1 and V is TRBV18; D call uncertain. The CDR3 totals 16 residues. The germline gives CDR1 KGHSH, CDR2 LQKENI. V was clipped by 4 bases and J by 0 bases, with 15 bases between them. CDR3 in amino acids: CASSRGGLMLNTEAFF. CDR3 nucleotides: TGTGCCAGCTCACGGGGAGGGCTTATGTTGAACACTGAAGCTTTCTTT. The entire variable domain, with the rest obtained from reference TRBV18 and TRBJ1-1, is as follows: NAGVMQNPRHLVRRRGQEARLRCSPMKGHSHVYWYRQLPEEGLKFMVYLQKENIIDESGMPKERFSAEFPKEGPSILRIQQVVRGDSAAYFCASSRGGLMLNTEAFFGQGTRLTVV.

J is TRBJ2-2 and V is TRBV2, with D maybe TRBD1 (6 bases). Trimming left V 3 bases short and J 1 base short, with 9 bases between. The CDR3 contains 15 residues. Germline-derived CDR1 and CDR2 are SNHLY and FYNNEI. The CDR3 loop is CASSDSGVNTGELFF. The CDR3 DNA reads TGTGCCAGCAGTGACTCAGGGGTGAACACCGGGGAGCTGTTTTTT.

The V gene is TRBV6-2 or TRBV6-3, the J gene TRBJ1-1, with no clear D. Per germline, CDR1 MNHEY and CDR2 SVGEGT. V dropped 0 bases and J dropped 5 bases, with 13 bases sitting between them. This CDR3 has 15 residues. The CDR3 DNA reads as TGTGCCAGCAGTTACTCGGCGGGGTGGCGGACTGAAGCTTTCTTT. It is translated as CASSYSAGWRTEAFF.

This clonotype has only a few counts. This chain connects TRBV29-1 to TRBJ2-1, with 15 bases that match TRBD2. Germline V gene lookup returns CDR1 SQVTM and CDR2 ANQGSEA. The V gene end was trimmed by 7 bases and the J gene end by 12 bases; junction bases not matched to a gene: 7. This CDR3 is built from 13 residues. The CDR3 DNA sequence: TGCAGCGCCAATCAGGGACTAGCGGGAGGGCAGTTCTTC. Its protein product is CSANQGLAGGQFF.

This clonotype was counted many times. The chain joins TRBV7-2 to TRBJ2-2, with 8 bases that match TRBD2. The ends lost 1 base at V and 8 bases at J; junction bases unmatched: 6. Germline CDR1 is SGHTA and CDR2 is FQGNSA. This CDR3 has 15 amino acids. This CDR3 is CASSLGLAGRGELFF. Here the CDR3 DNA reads TGTGCCAGCAGCTTAGGGCTAGCGGGTAGGGGGGAGCTGTTTTTT.

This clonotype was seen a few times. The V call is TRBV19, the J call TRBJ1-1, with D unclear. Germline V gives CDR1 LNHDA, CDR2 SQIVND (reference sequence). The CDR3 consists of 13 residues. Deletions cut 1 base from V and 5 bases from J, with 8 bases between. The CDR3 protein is CASSIGVETEAFF. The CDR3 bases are TGTGCCAGTAGTATAGGTGTGGAGACTGAAGCTTTCTTT. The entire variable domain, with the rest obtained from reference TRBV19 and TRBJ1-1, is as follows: DGGITQSPKYLFRKEGQNVTLSCEQNLNHDAMYWYRQDPGQGLRLIYYSQIVNDFQKGDIAEGYSVSREKKESFPLTVTSAQKNPTAFYLCASSIGVETEAFFGQGTRLTVV.

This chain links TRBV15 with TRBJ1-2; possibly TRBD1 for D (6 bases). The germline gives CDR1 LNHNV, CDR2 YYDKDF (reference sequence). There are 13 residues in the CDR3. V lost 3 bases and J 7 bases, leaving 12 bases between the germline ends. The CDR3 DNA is TGTGCCACCAGCAGCGTAAGGGGGTCTGGCTACACCTTC. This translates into CATSSVRGSGYTF.

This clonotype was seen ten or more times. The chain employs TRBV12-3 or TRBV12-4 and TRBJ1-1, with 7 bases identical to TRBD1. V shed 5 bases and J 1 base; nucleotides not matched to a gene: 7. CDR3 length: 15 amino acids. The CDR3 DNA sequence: TGTGCCAGCAGTCTGGAACAGGGGAGGAACACTGAAGCTTTCTTT. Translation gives CASSLEQGRNTEAFF.

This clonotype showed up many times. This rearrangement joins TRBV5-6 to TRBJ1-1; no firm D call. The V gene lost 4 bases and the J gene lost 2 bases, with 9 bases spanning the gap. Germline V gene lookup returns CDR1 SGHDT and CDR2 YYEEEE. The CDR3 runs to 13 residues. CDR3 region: CASSRTFNTEAFF. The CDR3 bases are TGTGCCAGCAGCCGGACCTTTAACACTGAAGCTTTCTTT.

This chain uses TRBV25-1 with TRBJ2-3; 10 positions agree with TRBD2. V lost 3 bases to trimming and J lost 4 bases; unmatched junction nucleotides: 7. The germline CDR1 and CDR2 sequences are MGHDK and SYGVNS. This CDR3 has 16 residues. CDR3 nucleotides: TGTGCCAGCAGTGAGAATCTAGCGGGAGCTGCAGATACGCAGTATTTT. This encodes CASSENLAGAADTQYF.

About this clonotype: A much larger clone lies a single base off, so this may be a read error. CDR3 amino acids: CASSLSGQDYQPQHF. CDR3 DNA: TGTGCCAGCAGTTTATCGGGACAGGACTATCAGCCCCAGCATTTT. This rearrangement joins TRBV28 to TRBJ1-5, with TRBD1 identical over 8 bases. The CDR3 runs 15 residues. From germline, CDR1 is MDHEN and CDR2 SYDVKM. J was trimmed by 5 bases and V by 1 base; bases with no gene match: 4.

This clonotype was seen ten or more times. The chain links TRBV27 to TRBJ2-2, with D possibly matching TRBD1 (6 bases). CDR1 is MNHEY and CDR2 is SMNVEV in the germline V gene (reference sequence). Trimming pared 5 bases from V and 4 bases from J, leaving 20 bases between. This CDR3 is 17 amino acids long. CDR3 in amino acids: CASSPNSLTGITGELFF. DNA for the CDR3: TGTGCCAGCAGTCCTAACAGCTTAACAGGGATCACCGGGGAGCTGTTTTTT.

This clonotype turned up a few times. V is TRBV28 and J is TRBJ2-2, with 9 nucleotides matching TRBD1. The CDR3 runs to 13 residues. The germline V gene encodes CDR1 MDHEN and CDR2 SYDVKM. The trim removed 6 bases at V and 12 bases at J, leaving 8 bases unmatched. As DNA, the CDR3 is TGTGCCAGCAGCGGCAGACAGGGGGGTAAGCTGTTTTTT. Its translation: CASSGRQGGKLFF.